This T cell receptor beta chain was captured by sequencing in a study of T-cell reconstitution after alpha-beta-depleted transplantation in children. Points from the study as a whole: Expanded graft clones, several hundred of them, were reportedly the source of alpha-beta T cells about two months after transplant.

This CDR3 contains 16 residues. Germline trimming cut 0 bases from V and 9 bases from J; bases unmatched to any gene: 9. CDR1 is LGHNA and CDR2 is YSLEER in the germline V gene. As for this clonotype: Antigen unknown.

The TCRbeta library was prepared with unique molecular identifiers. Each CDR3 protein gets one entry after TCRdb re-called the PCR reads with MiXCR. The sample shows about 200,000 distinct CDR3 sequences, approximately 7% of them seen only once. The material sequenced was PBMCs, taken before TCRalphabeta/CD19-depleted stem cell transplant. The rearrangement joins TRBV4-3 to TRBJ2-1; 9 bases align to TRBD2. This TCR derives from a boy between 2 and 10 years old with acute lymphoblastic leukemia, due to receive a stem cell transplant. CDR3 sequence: CASSQETRVSGGEQFF. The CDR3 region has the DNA TGCGCCAGCAGCCAAGAGACGCGGGTTAGCGGGGGTGAGCAGTTCTTC.